What follows is one T cell receptor beta chain and its context. The target antigen is unknown. The authors isolated CD4+ T cells after more than eight days of culture. The individual was infected with SARS-CoV-2 between March and December 2020, as confirmed by PCR. As their vaccination, participants received two doses of either BNT162b2 or mRNA-1273. The CDR3 is 13 amino acids. Trimming took off 3 bases at V and 4 bases at J, with 9 bases between the two ends. In germline, CDR1 is ENHRY, CDR2 SYGVKD. This specimen belongs to a study of vaccination effects on CD4 cells after COVID-19. Study-level information: The study sampled three convalescent patients both early and late after vaccination.

Data came from immunoSEQ multiplex PCR; TCRdb stores just in-frame clones and leaves some out. The sample consists of 35,000 to 55,000 clones, 76% of them appearing once. The TCR comes from a human donor who had a prior SARS-CoV-2 infection. The material was CD4+ T cells from PBMCs cultured without peptide, obtained after COVID-19 vaccination. This chain uses TRBV10-3 with TRBJ1-1; TRBD1 is a possible D gene (5 bases). CDR3 residues: CAISEQEATEAFF. In DNA form, the CDR3 reads TGTGCCATCAGTGAACAGGAGGCCACTGAAGCTTTCTTT.